Presented here are 31 T cell receptor beta chains from one specimen sequenced in a study of T cell changes during pregnancy in multiple sclerosis. Some clones are missing from TCRdb's copy, which holds only in-frame ones; the method was immunoSEQ multiplex PCR. The table has around 110,000 clones, under 95% seen once. Sample: peripheral blood, taken after pregnancy. The receptors were sampled from a female donor with multiple sclerosis, enrolled in a pregnancy study.

This clone turned up a few times. Other DNA variants within this sample encode the same CDR3. V is TRBV5-1 and J is TRBJ1-2; 8 bases are a match to TRBD1. With 0 bases clipped from V and 8 bases from J, the junction kept 6 bases outside the gene matches. The CDR3 length is 14 residues. Per the germline V gene, CDR1 is SGHRS and CDR2 is YFSETQ. In DNA, the CDR3 is TGCGCCAGCAGCTTGGCCGGGACAGGAGGGGGCTACACCTTC. Translated, it gives CASSLAGTGGGYTF.

This clone was detected once. CDR3 nucleotide sequence: TGCGCCAGCAGCTTGGATAGGGGTGAAAAACTGTTTTTT. Its protein product is CASSLDRGEKLFF. The chain recombines TRBV5-1 with TRBJ1-4, with D maybe TRBD1 (5 bases). The CDR3 covers 13 residues. CDR1 and CDR2 from the germline V gene are SGHRS and YFSETQ. V lost 0 bases, J lost 7 bases, and 7 bases lay in between.

This sequence joins TRBV6-5 and TRBJ1-2; 9 nucleotides agree with TRBD1. Losses at the gene ends were 0 bases for V and 8 bases for J; bases not matched to a gene: 7. The germline V gene encodes CDR1 MNHEY and CDR2 SVGAGI. This CDR3 has 15 amino acids. The CDR3 region is CASSYSETGGSGYTF. The CDR3 DNA reads TGTGCCAGCAGTTACTCCGAGACAGGGGGTTCGGGCTACACCTTC.

For the CDR3, the DNA is TGTGCCAGCAGACGCATGGGGGGGGATCGGGGCTACACCTTC. This codes for CASRRMGGDRGYTF. The chain uses TRBV28 and TRBJ1-2, with D maybe TRBD1 (5 bases). This CDR3 is 14 amino acids long. V was trimmed by 6 bases and J by 8 bases, leaving 19 bases between them. Per the germline V gene, CDR1 is MDHEN and CDR2 is SYDVKM.

The table lists this clone with a count of one. This chain connects TRBV6-6 to TRBJ1-2; D not resolved. The length of the CDR3 is 13 residues. V gave up 0 bases and J gave up 4 bases, with 6 bases separating them. CDR1 and CDR2 from the germline V gene are MNHNY and SVGAGI (reference sequence). CDR3 coding DNA: TGTGCCAGCAGTTACTCGGCAGGCTATGGCTACACCTTC. It translates to CASSYSAGYGYTF.

The chain carries TRBV28 and TRBJ1-1, with D unclear. The CDR3 covers 13 residues. Per germline, CDR1 MDHEN and CDR2 SYDVKM. V was shortened by 2 bases and J by 1 base, with 5 bases between the two germline ends. CDR3: CASSLNRNTEAFF. CDR3 nucleotide sequence: TGTGCCAGCAGTTTAAACAGGAACACTGAAGCTTTCTTT.

The V gene is TRBV28, the J gene TRBJ2-3; TRBD2 might be the D (5 bases). The CDR3 is made up of 13 amino acids. Trimming shortened V by 3 bases and J by 8 bases, and 12 bases separated the two germline ends. CDR1 and CDR2 (germline): MDHEN, SYDVKM. CDR3 residues: CASSFEQRLTQYF. The DNA of the CDR3 is TGTGCCAGCAGTTTCGAGCAGCGGCTTACGCAGTATTTT.

The chain is built from TRBV7-6 and TRBJ1-3; 11 nucleotides align to TRBD1. From germline, CDR1 is SGHVS and CDR2 FNYEAQ. The CDR3 extends over 16 amino acids. Trimming at V came to 5 bases and at J to 0 bases, leaving 3 bases not matched to a gene. Here the CDR3 DNA reads TGTGCCAGCAGCCTGGGGACAGGGGGCTCTGGAAACACCATATATTTT. Protein: CASSLGTGGSGNTIYF.

V and J are TRBV6-1 and TRBJ1-2; possible D gene TRBD1, 6 bases. The V end lost 6 bases, the J end lost 3 bases, and 14 bases lay between the germline ends. The germline CDR1 and CDR2 sequences are MNHNS and SASEGT. The CDR3 extends over 14 amino acids. The CDR3 coding sequence is TGTGCCAGCAGGTGGGAGGGGGGAGACTATGGCTACACCTTC. It encodes CASRWEGGDYGYTF.

The chain couples TRBV28 to TRBJ1-1, with D uncertain. The CDR3 contains 11 residues. V lost 8 bases and J lost 5, with 9 bases in between. CDR1 MDHEN and CDR2 SYDVKM come from the germline V gene. CDR3: CASHELTEAFF. The CDR3, as DNA: TGTGCCAGCCATGAACTGACTGAAGCTTTCTTT.

The rearrangement joins TRBV5-4 to TRBJ1-2, with TRBD1 as a possible D gene (6 bases). Trimming pared 0 bases from V and 7 bases from J, leaving 13 bases between. CDR3 length equals 14 residues. Germline V lookup: CDR1 SGHNT, CDR2 YYREEE (reference sequence). CDR3: CASSLAGGEGGYTF. In nucleotides, the CDR3 is TGTGCCAGCAGCTTGGCGGGGGGCGAGGGTGGCTACACCTTC.

The J gene is TRBJ1-4, the V gene TRBV15, with D tentatively TRBD1 (5 bases). Trimming cost V 5 bases and J 7 bases, with 17 bases left between them. This CDR3 has 15 residues. CDR1 and CDR2 from the germline V gene are LNHNV and YYDKDF (reference sequence). The CDR3 sequence: CATSPGQGRVEKLFF. The CDR3 nucleotides read TGTGCCACCAGCCCCGGGCAGGGTCGGGTTGAAAAACTGTTTTTT.

J is TRBJ1-2 and V is TRBV4-2; D uncertain. Per germline, CDR1 LGHNA and CDR2 YNFKEQ. The CDR3 extends over 13 amino acids. V gave up 0 bases and J gave up 6 bases, with 8 bases separating them. The CDR3 here is CASSQDRLDGYTF. The CDR3 DNA is TGTGCCAGCAGCCAAGATAGGCTAGATGGCTACACCTTC.

CDR3 protein: CASSLTGQGVEEAFF. CDR3 nucleotides: TGTGCCAGCAGCTTAACGGGTCAGGGGGTGGAGGAAGCTTTCTTT. The chain is built from TRBV7-3 and TRBJ1-1; 7 bases map to TRBD1. Trimming cost V 0 bases and J 8 bases; bases outside gene matches: 9. Germline CDR1 SGHTA, CDR2 FQGTGA. The CDR3 consists of 15 residues.

The V and J genes are TRBV5-4 and TRBJ2-2, with 15 positions matching TRBD2. CDR3 length: 17 amino acids. J lost 5 bases, V lost 4 bases, and 6 bases had no gene match. Germline V gives CDR1 SGHNT, CDR2 YYREEE (reference sequence). This CDR3 is CASSEGLAGGNTGELFF. The CDR3 nucleotides read TGTGCCAGCAGCGAGGGACTAGCGGGGGGAAATACCGGGGAGCTGTTTTTT.

The chain employs TRBV5-1 and TRBJ2-7; TRBD1 agrees at 7 bases. The ends lost 4 bases at V and 3 bases at J; junction bases unmatched: 7. The CDR3 is 14 residues long. Germline values: CDR1 SGHRS, CDR2 YFSETQ. The CDR3 region is CASSLDREIYEQYF. In nucleotides, the CDR3 is TGCGCCAGCAGCCTAGACAGGGAAATCTACGAGCAGTACTTC.

This clone occurred once. This chain links TRBV28 with TRBJ2-7; 10 bases agree with TRBD2. The V gene end was trimmed by 5 bases and the J gene end by 6 bases; junction bases not matched to a gene: 13. This CDR3 has 16 residues. Germline assignment: CDR1 MDHEN and CDR2 SYDVKM. For the CDR3, the DNA is TGTGCCAGCAGTCCGATGCTAGCGGGGGCCTGGGGCGAGCAGTACTTC. Translated, it gives CASSPMLAGAWGEQYF.

The chain uses TRBV13 and TRBJ2-5; no firm D call. CDR1 PRHDT and CDR2 FYEKMQ come from the germline V gene (reference sequence). V was trimmed by 0 bases and J by 2 bases, leaving 7 bases between them. The CDR3 extends over 14 amino acids. The CDR3 protein is CASSLGAVQETQYF. In DNA form, the CDR3 reads TGTGCCAGCAGCTTAGGGGCCGTACAAGAGACCCAGTACTTC.

Only one count was recorded for this clone. V and J are TRBV5-4 and TRBJ2-3; the match to TRBD1 covers 8 bases. The CDR3 consists of 15 residues. V trimming: 5 bases; J trimming: 1 base; junction bases outside the gene matches: 6. Germline CDR1 SGHNT, CDR2 YYREEE (reference sequence). The CDR3 here is CASSGRQGRTDTQYF. DNA for the CDR3: TGTGCCAGCAGTGGGAGACAGGGGCGCACAGATACGCAGTATTTT.

The rearrangement links TRBV5-1 to TRBJ1-5, with TRBD1 identical over 11 bases. CDR1 is SGHRS and CDR2 is YFSETQ in the germline V gene. V shed 0 bases and J 6 bases; nucleotides not matched to a gene: 2. The CDR3 spans 15 residues. The CDR3 loop reads CASSLGTGGSQPQHF. DNA of the CDR3: TGCGCCAGCAGCTTGGGGACAGGGGGCAGTCAGCCCCAGCATTTT. Full variable domain (outside the CDR3, taken from reference TRBV5-1 and TRBJ1-5): KAGVTQTPRYLIKTRGQQVTLSCSPISGHRSVSWYQQTPGQGLQFLFEYFSETQRNKGNFPGRFSGRQFSNSRSEMNVSTLELGDSALYLCASSLGTGGSQPQHFGDGTRLSIL.

The genes are TRBV28 and TRBJ2-1, with D possibly being TRBD2 (6 bases). Trimming took off 2 bases at V and 6 bases at J, with 14 bases between the two ends. The CDR3 has 15 amino acids. CDR1 MDHEN and CDR2 SYDVKM come from the germline V gene. The DNA of the CDR3 is TGTGCCAGCAGTTTAGGATGGGGGGATCGCAATGAGCAGTTCTTC. It is translated as CASSLGWGDRNEQFF.

The gene calls are TRBV28 and TRBJ1-2; a possible D gene is TRBD1 (5 bases). Per the germline V gene, CDR1 is MDHEN and CDR2 is SYDVKM. Deletions cut 6 bases from V and 7 bases from J, with 18 bases between. The CDR3 consists of 14 residues. As DNA, the CDR3 is TGTGCCAGCAGATTTTCCGGGGGGGTGGGTGGCTACACCTTC. It codes for CASRFSGGVGGYTF.

The V gene is TRBV29-1, the J gene TRBJ2-7, with 7 bases lining up with TRBD1. This CDR3 has 12 residues. V gave up 5 bases and J gave up 2 bases; unmatched junction bases: 3. Germline-derived CDR1 and CDR2 are SQVTM and ANQGSEA. The DNA for the CDR3 is TGCAGCGTTCGGCAGGGGGCCTACGAGCAGTACTTC. It translates to CSVRQGAYEQYF.

The gene calls are TRBV27 and TRBJ2-1; TRBD2 matches at 7 bases. Germline-derived CDR1 and CDR2 are MNHEY and SMNVEV (reference sequence). Germline trimming cut 0 bases from V and 2 bases from J; bases unmatched to any gene: 7. This CDR3 is 17 amino acids long. The DNA of the CDR3 is TGTGCCAGCAGTTTATCGGTTCCGGGAGGAACCTACAATGAGCAGTTCTTC. Translation: CASSLSVPGGTYNEQFF.

This chain links TRBV6-6 with TRBJ1-2; 8 bases agree with TRBD1. The CDR3 has 13 residues. The ends lost 7 bases at V and 7 bases at J; junction bases unmatched: 8. CDR1 and CDR2 from the germline V gene are MNHNY and SVGAGI (reference sequence). CDR3 region: CASTGTGFIGYTF. In nucleotides, the CDR3 is TGTGCCAGCACCGGGACAGGCTTTATTGGCTACACCTTC.

The genes are TRBV19 and TRBJ1-2; 8 bases line up with TRBD1. This CDR3 has 13 residues. V shed 4 bases and J 6 bases; nucleotides not matched to a gene: 4. CDR1 and CDR2 (germline): LNHDA, SQIVND (reference sequence). Written as DNA, the CDR3 is TGTGCCAGTAGTAGGACAGGGTTGGATGGCTACACCTTC. This translates into CASSRTGLDGYTF.

The rearrangement uses TRBV10-3 and TRBJ2-3; D perhaps matches TRBD1 (5 bases). The ends were cut back, 0 bases at V and 4 bases at J, with 17 bases in the middle. Germline assignment: CDR1 ENHRY and CDR2 SYGVKD. The CDR3 has 17 amino acids. The CDR3 nucleotides are TGTGCCATCAGTGAGTCGACTTCGGCAGGGTGGGCAGATACGCAGTATTTT. Protein: CAISESTSAGWADTQYF.

The sample holds one count of this clone. The V gene is TRBV29-1, the J gene TRBJ2-7; TRBD1 might be the D (6 bases). V was clipped by 3 bases and J by 2 bases, with 11 bases between them. Germline V CDR1 and CDR2: SQVTM, ANQGSEA. The CDR3 is made up of 13 amino acids. Here the CDR3 DNA reads TGCAGCGTTGATAAAGCAGGGGCCTACGAGCAGTACTTC. The encoded protein is CSVDKAGAYEQYF.

The chain employs TRBV5-1 and TRBJ1-1; TRBD1 matches at 10 bases. Germline V lookup: CDR1 SGHRS, CDR2 YFSETQ. This CDR3 is built from 16 residues. V lost 4 bases to trimming and J lost 1 base; unmatched junction nucleotides: 7. The CDR3 is CASSRDRGWGNTEAFF. The CDR3 DNA follows: TGCGCCAGCAGCCGGGACAGGGGATGGGGGAACACTGAAGCTTTCTTT.

This chain uses TRBV19 with TRBJ2-2; tentative D call: TRBD1 (6 bases). Looked up from germline, CDR1 is LNHDA and CDR2 is SQIVND (reference sequence). V was clipped by 7 bases and J by 8 bases, with 17 bases between them. The length of the CDR3 is 14 residues. The CDR3 coding sequence is TGTGCCAGTATGAGAAGGGGACAAGGTGGGGAGCTGTTTTTT. The encoded protein is CASMRRGQGGELFF.

This rearrangement joins TRBV5-8 to TRBJ2-7; unclear D gene. This CDR3 spans 14 amino acids. Trimming pared 0 bases from V and 9 bases from J, leaving 16 bases between. Germline CDR1 is SGHTS and CDR2 is YDEGEE. CDR3 protein: CASSLGPALVGQYF. As DNA, the CDR3 is TGTGCCAGCAGCTTGGGACCCGCCCTAGTCGGGCAGTACTTC.